These 5 T cell receptor beta chains originate from one sample sequenced in a study of control samples from healthy donors and cancer patients. Some clones are missing from TCRdb's copy, which holds only in-frame ones; the method was immunoSEQ multiplex PCR. This sample yields about 170,000 clones, of which about 93% are seen a single time; 4.1% belongs to the top ten. The sequencing input was blood. The origin of the receptors is an older woman in good health.

In this sample, this clone turned up once. The chain has TRBV4-2 and TRBJ2-5, with D perhaps TRBD1 or TRBD2 (5 bases each). V was cut by 0 bases and J by 5 bases, with 7 bases left in between. CDR1 LGHNA and CDR2 YNFKEQ come from the germline V gene. There are 13 residues in the CDR3. The CDR3 sequence is CASSQEWGETQYF. CDR3 in DNA: TGTGCCAGCAGCCAAGAGTGGGGGGAGACCCAGTACTTC.

This chain connects TRBV2 to TRBJ2-3, with 11 bases matching TRBD2. The germline V gene has CDR1 SNHLY and CDR2 FYNNEI. The length of the CDR3 is 16 residues. V lost 4 bases, J lost 2 bases, and 5 bases stayed unmatched. The CDR3 here is CASSALAGGLTDTQYF. The CDR3 DNA reads as TGTGCCAGCAGTGCCCTAGCGGGGGGACTCACAGATACGCAGTATTTT.

This chain joins TRBV5-4 and TRBJ2-2, with D perhaps assigned TRBD1 or TRBD2 (5 bases each). Trimming cost V 0 bases and J 4 bases, with 7 bases left between them. The germline V gene has CDR1 SGHNT and CDR2 YYREEE (reference sequence). The CDR3 sequence is 14 residues long. CDR3 loop: CASSLVGATGELFF. The CDR3 DNA reads TGTGCCAGCAGCTTGGTCGGGGCCACCGGGGAGCTGTTTTTT.

Only one count was recorded for this clone. The chain is built from TRBV18 and TRBJ2-5; no definite D call. The V and J ends lost 0 bases and 5 bases respectively, with 13 bases between them. CDR1 is KGHSH and CDR2 is LQKENI in the germline V gene. The CDR3 length is 15 residues. This CDR3 reads CASSPPNGVRETQYF. CDR3 bases: TGTGCCAGCTCACCACCGAATGGGGTCAGGGAGACCCAGTACTTC.

The chain is built from TRBV6-2 or TRBV6-3 and TRBJ1-5; 8 bases fit TRBD1. CDR3 length: 16 amino acids. Germline CDR1 MNHEY, CDR2 SVGEGT. Trimming removed 5 bases from V and 3 bases from J; junction bases left unmatched: 9. This chain's CDR3 is CASSQRDRPYNQPQHF. DNA of the CDR3: TGTGCCAGCAGTCAAAGGGACAGGCCTTACAATCAGCCCCAGCATTTT.